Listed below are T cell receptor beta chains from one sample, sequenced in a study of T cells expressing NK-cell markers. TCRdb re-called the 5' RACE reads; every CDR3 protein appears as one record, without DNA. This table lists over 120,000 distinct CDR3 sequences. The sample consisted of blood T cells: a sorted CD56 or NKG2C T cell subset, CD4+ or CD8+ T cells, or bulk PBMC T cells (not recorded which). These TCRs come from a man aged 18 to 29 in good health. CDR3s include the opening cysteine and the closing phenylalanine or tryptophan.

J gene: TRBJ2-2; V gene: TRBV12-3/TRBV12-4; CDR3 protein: CASSLTEGTGELFF
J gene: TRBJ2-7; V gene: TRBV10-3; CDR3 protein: CAISDQGSGSEYEQYF
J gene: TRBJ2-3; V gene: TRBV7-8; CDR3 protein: CASSLADVGPTDTQYF
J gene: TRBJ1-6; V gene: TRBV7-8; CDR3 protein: CASSPGTGGSPLHF
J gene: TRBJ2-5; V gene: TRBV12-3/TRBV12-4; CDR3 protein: CASSSPRAGGSQETQYF
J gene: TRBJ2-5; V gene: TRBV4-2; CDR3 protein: CASSQDETPGRGETQYF
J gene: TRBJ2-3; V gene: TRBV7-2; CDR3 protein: CASSVVAASTDTQYF
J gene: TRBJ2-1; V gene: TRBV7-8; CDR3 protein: CASSFQGLAGDNSEQFF
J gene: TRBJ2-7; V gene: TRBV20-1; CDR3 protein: CSAPEGTGAYEQYF
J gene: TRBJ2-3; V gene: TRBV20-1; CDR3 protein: CSARDRAWLDDTQYF
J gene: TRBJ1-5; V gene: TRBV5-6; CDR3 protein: CASSPAADRGGNQPQHF
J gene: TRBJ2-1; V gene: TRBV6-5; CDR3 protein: CASSYLGDDEQFF
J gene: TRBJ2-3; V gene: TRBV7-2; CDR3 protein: CASSWLQGVSTDTQYF
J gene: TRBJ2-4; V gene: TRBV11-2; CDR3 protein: CASSLGAGGKNIQYF
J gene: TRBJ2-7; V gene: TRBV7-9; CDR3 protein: CASSPSTGTYEQYF
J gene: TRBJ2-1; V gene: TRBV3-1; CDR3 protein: CASSQVVGGSSYNEQFF
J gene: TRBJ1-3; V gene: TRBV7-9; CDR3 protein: CASSSGRLGNTIYF
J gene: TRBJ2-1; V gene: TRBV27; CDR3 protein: CASSTLGGTGVLGEQFF
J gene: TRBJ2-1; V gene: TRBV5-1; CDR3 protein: CASSGQGTYNEQFF
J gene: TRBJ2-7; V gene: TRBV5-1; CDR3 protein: CASSLGQGPTYEQYF
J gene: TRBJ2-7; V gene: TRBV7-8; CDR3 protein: CASSPGAGVTYEQYF
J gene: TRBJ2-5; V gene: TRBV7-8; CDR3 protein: CASSLRDPQETQYF
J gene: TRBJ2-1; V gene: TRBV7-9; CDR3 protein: CASSPTGQGRNEQFF
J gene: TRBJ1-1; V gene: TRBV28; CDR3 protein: CASTRAVWRSTEAFF
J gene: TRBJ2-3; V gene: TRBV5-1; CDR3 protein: CASRISDTQYF
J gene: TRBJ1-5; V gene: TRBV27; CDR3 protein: CASRGGASNQPQHF
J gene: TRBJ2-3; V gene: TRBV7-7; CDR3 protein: CASSWDRADTQYF